Listed here are 6 T cell receptor beta chains from one sample, sequenced in a study of T cells after yellow fever vaccination. TCRdb analysed the 5' RACE reads with MiXCR anew, one entry per CDR3 protein. Here the sample spans about 120,000 distinct CDR3 sequences, around 6.7% being singletons. Specimen: CD4+ T cells sorted from PBMCs, collected approximately 40 days after the first yellow fever vaccination. The receptors shown here come from a man between 18 and 29 years old who received the YFV17D yellow fever vaccine.

This clonotype has ten or more counts. The chain uses TRBV7-2 and TRBJ2-5; 8 bases are a match to TRBD2. The length of the CDR3 is 14 residues. V shed 3 bases and J 3 bases; nucleotides not matched to a gene: 3. Germline CDR1 is SGHTA and CDR2 is FQGNSA. CDR3 nucleotides: TGTGCCAGCAGCTTGACAGCGGGGGAAGAGACCCAGTACTTC. This translates into CASSLTAGEETQYF. Full variable domain (rest looked up from reference TRBV7-2 and TRBJ2-5): GAGVSQSPSNKVTEKGKDVELRCDPISGHTALYWYRQSLGQGLEFLIYFQGNSAPDKSGLPSDRFSAERTGGSVSTLTIQRTQQEDSAVYLCASSLTAGEETQYFGPGTRLLVL.

This clonotype has ten or more counts. The chain's CDR3 is CATSDPSWTGAQDTQYF. In nucleotides, the CDR3 is TGTGCCACCAGTGATCCTTCGTGGACAGGAGCACAGGATACGCAGTATTTT. V usage is TRBV24-1 and J usage is TRBJ2-3; 7 nucleotides align to TRBD1. There are 17 residues in the CDR3. Germline CDR1 reads KGHDR; CDR2 reads SFDVKD. Trimming at V came to 3 bases and at J to 6 bases, leaving 14 bases not matched to a gene.

This clonotype showed up many times. This chain joins TRBV5-1 and TRBJ2-5; 9 bases align to TRBD1. The CDR3 sequence is 14 residues long. From germline, CDR1 is SGHRS and CDR2 YFSETQ. The J segment lost 4 bases and the V segment lost 4 bases, leaving 5 bases of the junction unmatched. In DNA form, the CDR3 reads TGCGCCAGCAGCGGAGGACAGGGGTTAGAGACCCAGTACTTC. It codes for CASSGGQGLETQYF.

This clonotype has just a few counts. The chain uses TRBV7-6 and TRBJ2-5; 9 bases line up with TRBD1. This CDR3 is 15 amino acids long. Germline V gene lookup returns CDR1 SGHVS and CDR2 FNYEAQ. Trimming took 4 bases from V and 3 from J; bases not matched to a gene: 6. DNA of the CDR3: TGTGCCAGCAGCTCTAGGACAGGGGACAAAGAGACCCAGTACTTC. Its protein is CASSSRTGDKETQYF.

This clonotype was seen repeatedly, ten times or more. The chain links TRBV19 to TRBJ2-2; 7 bases are a match to TRBD1. Per germline, CDR1 LNHDA and CDR2 SQIVND (reference sequence). V lost 4 bases, J lost 1 base, and 15 bases stayed unmatched. This CDR3 is 19 amino acids long. The CDR3 coding sequence is TGTGCCAGTAGTAGAATCATCACTACCGGGACAGAGAACACCGGGGAGCTGTTTTTT. Translated: CASSRIITTGTENTGELFF.

This clonotype was found many times. This chain links TRBV20-1 with TRBJ1-5; maybe TRBD1 (5 bases). Germline V gives CDR1 DFQATT, CDR2 SNEGSKA (reference sequence). V was clipped by 4 bases and J by 5 bases, with 18 bases between them. This CDR3 is 15 amino acids long. In DNA form, the CDR3 reads TGCAGTGCTATCTCGTTTGGAGGGGAACATCAGCCCCAGCATTTT. Translated, it gives CSAISFGGEHQPQHF.